This TCR beta chain was captured in a study of CD4 T cells in relation to SARS-CoV-2 and coronaviruses. Study overall: ViraFEST: approximately 10-day antigen culture of PBMCs, then TCR beta CDR3 sequencing.

V lost 8 bases, J lost 0 bases, and 11 bases lay in between. Germline CDR1 MNHEY, CDR2 SVGAGI. The CDR3 loop spans 14 amino acids. CD4+ T cells from unexposed donors were obtained before the COVID-19 pandemic (2011-2018). After roughly 9 days of culture, CD4+ T cells were isolated. About this clone itself: What it binds is not known.

The repertoire was sequenced with immunoSEQ multiplex PCR; TCRdb's copy has only in-frame clones and lacks some. Of about 26,000 clones in the sample, around 67% are singletons; the top ten hold 20% to 25%. The chain combines TRBV6-5 with TRBJ2-1; no definite D call. The clonotype originates from a human donor in good health. The source material was CD4+ T cells from PBMCs, cultured in vitro. The CDR3 DNA reads TGTGCCAGCGTGGAAGGGATCTCCTACAATGAGCAGTTCTTC. Translation gives CASVEGISYNEQFF.